Below, 7 T cell receptor beta chains from the same sample are listed, as sequenced in a study of shared clonotypes between healthy human individuals (TCRdb year 2020). Library construction relied on the immunoSEQ multiplex PCR assay. What TCRdb holds here is the immuneACCESS table cut down to in-frame rearrangements. Part of the clones is not present; checked against another copy, under half of the missing clones reflect an unresolved V gene, and the others are unexplained. The sample has fewer than 600,000 clones on record, around 79% of them singletons. About 12% of the sample lies in the top ten. The source material was PBMCs. Every receptor here comes from a middle-aged woman in good health. Some clones in this sample may be carry-over from other donors' samples.

The chain couples TRBV28 to TRBJ2-7; TRBD1 agrees at 10 bases. Looked up from germline, CDR1 is MDHEN and CDR2 is SYDVKM. The CDR3 is 15 residues long. V shed 8 bases, J shed 5 bases, and the junction held 12 bases outside the gene matches. DNA of the CDR3: TGTGCCAGCTGTCCCGGGGACAGGGGTTTCGACGAGCAGTACTTC. This encodes CASCPGDRGFDEQYF.

Ten or more counts support this clone. The chain carries TRBV25-1 and TRBJ2-1; no clear D. Germline CDR1 is MGHDK and CDR2 is SYGVNS. The CDR3 length is 13 residues. V lost 4 bases and J lost 7, with 11 bases in between. In DNA, the CDR3 is TGTGCCAGCAGTGCTTCCCCTGGGAATGAGCAGTTCTTC. It translates to CASSASPGNEQFF.

Only one count was recorded for this clone. The J gene is TRBJ1-1, the V gene TRBV7-6, with 7 positions matching TRBD1. Germline V gene data show CDR1 as SGHVS and CDR2 as FNYEAQ. Unmatched junction bases numbered 9, after V lost 5 bases and J lost 12 bases. CDR3 length equals 12 residues. In DNA, the CDR3 is TGTGCCAGCAGCCACGTGGGACAGCCGCCTTTCTTT. This sequence encodes CASSHVGQPPFF.

The genes are TRBV5-1 and TRBJ2-1; D remains ambiguous. CDR3 length: 12 amino acids. Deletions cut 7 bases from V and 2 bases from J, with 7 bases between. Looked up from germline, CDR1 is SGHRS and CDR2 is YFSETQ. CDR3 nucleotide sequence: TGCGCCAGCCGAGAGACCTACAATGAGCAGTTCTTC. Protein sequence: CASRETYNEQFF. The full variable domain, in which reference TRBV5-1 and TRBJ2-1 provide the parts outside the CDR3, is KAGVTQTPRYLIKTRGQQVTLSCSPISGHRSVSWYQQTPGQGLQFLFEYFSETQRNKGNFPGRFSGRQFSNSRSEMNVSTLELGDSALYLCASRETYNEQFFGPGTRLTVL.

The chain joins TRBV7-8 to TRBJ2-1, with no clear D. Trimming stripped 4 bases from V and 1 base from J, with 17 bases between. This CDR3 contains 17 residues. Germline CDR1 is SGHVS and CDR2 is FQNEAQ. CDR3 region: CASSSASYSWSYNEQFF. The CDR3 DNA follows: TGTGCCAGCAGCTCGGCATCGTACTCCTGGTCCTACAATGAGCAGTTCTTC. The full variable domain, with the rest looked up from reference TRBV7-8 and TRBJ2-1, is GAGVSQSPRYKVAKRGQDVALRCDPISGHVSLFWYQQALGQGPEFLTYFQNEAQLDKSGLPSDRFFAERPEGSVSTLKIQRTQQEDSAVYLCASSSASYSWSYNEQFFGPGTRLTVL.

The chain employs TRBV19 and TRBJ2-5; D perhaps matches TRBD2 (5 bases). Trimming removed 8 bases at V and 2 bases at J, with 9 bases between. This CDR3 contains 12 residues. Germline CDR1 and CDR2: LNHDA and SQIVND (reference sequence). DNA for the CDR3: TGTGCCAGTTCCAGAGGGCAAGAGACCCAGTACTTC. Translation: CASSRGQETQYF.

V gene TRBV5-1 combines with J gene TRBJ2-1; 9 nucleotides line up with TRBD2. V shed 2 bases, J shed 1 base, and the junction held 28 bases outside the gene matches. This CDR3 region has 24 residues. Germline assignment: CDR1 SGHRS and CDR2 YFSETQ. The CDR3 DNA is TGCGCCAGCAGCTTAGGCCGACTCTCGGTGACTCCGCCGACTAGCGGTATGTCCTACAATGAGCAGTTCTTC. It is translated as CASSLGRLSVTPPTSGMSYNEQFF. The full variable domain, its missing parts supplied by reference TRBV5-1 and TRBJ2-1, is KAGVTQTPRYLIKTRGQQVTLSCSPISGHRSVSWYQQTPGQGLQFLFEYFSETQRNKGNFPGRFSGRQFSNSRSEMNVSTLELGDSALYLCASSLGRLSVTPPTSGMSYNEQFFGPGTRLTVL.